What follows are 15 T cell receptor beta chains derived from one specimen sequenced in a study of blood T cell repertoires in COVID-19. Clones were sequenced by immunoSEQ multiplex PCR, and TCRdb holds only the in-frame ones, with some missing. In the table there are over 200,000 clones, around four fifths of which are singletons. The specimen was peripheral blood. The receptor set was obtained from a man of 80 years or more with acute or convalescent COVID-19.

The chain is built from TRBV19 and TRBJ2-2, with D perhaps TRBD1 (6 bases). The germline V gene has CDR1 LNHDA and CDR2 SQIVND (reference sequence). The ends were cut back, 7 bases at V and 6 bases at J, with 15 bases in the middle. This CDR3 contains 14 residues. The CDR3 is CASKLGGGAGELFF. CDR3 in DNA: TGTGCCAGTAAACTGGGTGGGGGCGCCGGGGAGCTGTTTTTT.

This chain connects TRBV28 to TRBJ2-2, with D perhaps TRBD1 (6 bases). The germline gives CDR1 MDHEN, CDR2 SYDVKM. V gave up 8 bases and J gave up 6 bases, with 13 bases separating them. The CDR3 is 13 residues long. The CDR3: CASGKTGSGELFF. The CDR3 region has the DNA TGTGCCAGCGGCAAAACAGGGTCCGGGGAGCTGTTTTTT. Looking up the rest from reference TRBV28 and TRBJ2-2 gives the full variable domain: DVKVTQSSRYLVKRTGEKVFLECVQDMDHENMFWYRQDPGLGLRLIYFSYDVKMKEKGDIPEGYSVSREKKERFSLILESASTNQTSMYLCASGKTGSGELFFGEGSRLTVL.

The genes are TRBV18 and TRBJ1-6; a weak D match, TRBD1 (5 bases). CDR3 size: 18 residues. V lost 6 bases and J lost 6, with 24 bases in between. Germline CDR1 reads KGHSH; CDR2 reads LQKENI. The CDR3 nucleotides read TGTGCCAGCTCCCCCGGAATCGCGCAGGGCTTTTTTAATTCACCCCTCCACTTT. Encoded protein: CASSPGIAQGFFNSPLHF.

The chain carries TRBV5-1 and TRBJ2-2; D is perhaps TRBD2 (6 bases). CDR3 length: 16 amino acids. V was clipped by 0 bases and J by 0 bases, with 9 bases between them. Germline CDR1 and CDR2: SGHRS and YFSETQ. The CDR3 region has the DNA TGCGCCAGCAGCTTGGGGCTAGCGACGAACACCGGGGAGCTGTTTTTT. This codes for CASSLGLATNTGELFF.

V gene TRBV29-1 combines with J gene TRBJ2-7; D not resolved. Germline CDR1 and CDR2: SQVTM and ANQGSEA. V was cut by 0 bases and J by 4 bases, with 7 bases left in between. This CDR3 has 12 residues. CDR3 region: CSVEDRNYEQYF. Written as DNA, the CDR3 is TGCAGCGTTGAAGATCGTAATTACGAGCAGTACTTC.

This clone has just one count. The rearrangement links TRBV5-1 to TRBJ1-1; TRBD1 matches at 7 bases. The germline V gene encodes CDR1 SGHRS and CDR2 YFSETQ. This CDR3 spans 14 amino acids. J was trimmed by 8 bases and V by 0 bases; bases with no gene match: 7. CDR3 DNA sequence: TGCGCCAGCAGCTTGGGGCGGACAGGTGGCGAAGCTTTCTTT. As protein: CASSLGRTGGEAFF.

This clone was seen a handful of times. The rearrangement links TRBV29-1 to TRBJ2-3, with D maybe TRBD2 (5 bases). The CDR3 runs to 14 residues. Germline loops: CDR1 SQVTM, CDR2 ANQGSEA. V lost 8 bases and J 0 bases, leaving 15 bases between the germline ends. CDR3 DNA sequence: TGCAGCACCTCTAGAGGGTCTAGCACAGATACGCAGTATTTT. Residues: CSTSRGSSTDTQYF.

The chain uses TRBV11-3 and TRBJ2-1; tentative D call: TRBD2 (5 bases). Germline CDR1 and CDR2: SGHNT and YENEEA. Trimming stripped 3 bases from V and 7 bases from J, with 7 bases between. The CDR3 runs 12 residues. The CDR3 protein is CASSFRGNEQFF. CDR3 nucleotide sequence: TGTGCCAGCAGCTTTCGAGGGAATGAGCAGTTCTTC.

The J gene is TRBJ2-7, the V gene TRBV2, with 7 bases matching TRBD1. J was trimmed by 8 bases and V by 6 bases; bases with no gene match: 13. The CDR3 covers 14 residues. Germline V gene lookup returns CDR1 SNHLY and CDR2 FYNNEI. The CDR3 DNA sequence: TGTGCCAGCAGGGGTAGGGGGCCCCCTACGAAGCAGTACTTC. It encodes CASRGRGPPTKQYF.

The rearrangement uses TRBV18 and TRBJ1-1; D unclear. The CDR3 sequence is 15 residues long. With 2 bases removed from V and 1 base from J, the gap between germline ends came to 11 bases. In germline, CDR1 is KGHSH, CDR2 LQKENI. The CDR3 coding sequence is TGTGCCAGCTCACCATGGGCTGAACCGAACACTGAAGCTTTCTTT. It encodes CASSPWAEPNTEAFF.

The chain has TRBV11-2 and TRBJ2-4; the D gene is possibly TRBD2 (5 bases). The germline V and J ends were trimmed by 1 base and 1 base, with 14 bases remaining between them. Germline V gives CDR1 SGHAT, CDR2 FQNNGV. CDR3 size: 17 residues. In nucleotides, the CDR3 is TGTGCCAGCAGCTTAGTGGCTGGGAGAGGGGCCAAAAACATTCAGTACTTC. Translating it yields CASSLVAGRGAKNIQYF.

CDR3 in DNA: TGTGCCAGCACCTTATCGCCGGCTAGCGGGAGGTACCAAGAGACCCAGTACTTC. It encodes CASTLSPASGRYQETQYF. The chain links TRBV5-6 to TRBJ2-5, with TRBD2 matching over 11 bases. The CDR3 spans 18 residues. V shed 6 bases, J shed 0 bases, and the junction held 13 bases outside the gene matches. CDR1 and CDR2 (germline): SGHDT, YYEEEE.

This sequence joins TRBV5-4 and TRBJ2-1, with D possibly being TRBD2 (7 bases). CDR3 length: 15 residues. V was trimmed by 4 bases and J by 6 bases, leaving 17 bases between them. The germline CDR1 and CDR2 sequences are SGHNT and YYREEE (reference sequence). CDR3 sequence (DNA): TGTGCCAGCAGCGATCGGACTAGGGGGATCAATGAGCAGTTCTTC. Residues: CASSDRTRGINEQFF.

This rearrangement joins TRBV5-1 to TRBJ2-7; 9 positions agree with TRBD2. This CDR3 is 13 amino acids long. Per germline, CDR1 SGHRS and CDR2 YFSETQ. V lost 4 bases, J lost 4 bases, and 3 bases stayed unmatched. The CDR3 bases are TGCGCCAGCAGCACGGGACTAGCTTACGAGCAGTACTTC. Encoded protein: CASSTGLAYEQYF.

This chain joins TRBV15 and TRBJ2-7, with D possibly TRBD2 on 6 matching bases. The V end lost 6 bases, the J end lost 3 bases, and 15 bases lay between the germline ends. From germline, CDR1 is LNHNV and CDR2 YYDKDF (reference sequence). This CDR3 is built from 14 residues. This CDR3 is CATRDPGSNYEQYF. In DNA, the CDR3 is TGTGCCACCAGAGACCCCGGGAGTAACTACGAGCAGTACTTC.